The entry below describes one T cell receptor beta chain. Patients were diagnosed with urothelial carcinoma, either locally advanced or metastatic. Each PCR contained spiked-in synthetic TCR analog templates. Sequencing used immunoSEQ multiplex PCR; TCRdb keeps in-frame clones, though not all of them. The table lists about 82,000 clones, approximately 91% of them singletons. These data are taken from a study of PD-L1 blockade in urothelial cancer. V shed 0 bases and J shed 2 bases, with 14 bases lying between them. Per germline, CDR1 LNHNV and CDR2 YYDKDF (reference sequence). The CDR3 extends over 16 amino acids.

This sample comprised PBMCs, obtained around atezolizumab (anti-PD-L1) treatment. This sequence joins TRBV15 and TRBJ2-7; D is undetermined. The source of this sequence is a man aged 60 to 69 with urothelial cancer. The CDR3, as DNA: TGTGCCACCAGCAGAGATGTCAGGTCGGCTCCCTACGAGCAGTACTTC. It codes for CATSRDVRSAPYEQYF.